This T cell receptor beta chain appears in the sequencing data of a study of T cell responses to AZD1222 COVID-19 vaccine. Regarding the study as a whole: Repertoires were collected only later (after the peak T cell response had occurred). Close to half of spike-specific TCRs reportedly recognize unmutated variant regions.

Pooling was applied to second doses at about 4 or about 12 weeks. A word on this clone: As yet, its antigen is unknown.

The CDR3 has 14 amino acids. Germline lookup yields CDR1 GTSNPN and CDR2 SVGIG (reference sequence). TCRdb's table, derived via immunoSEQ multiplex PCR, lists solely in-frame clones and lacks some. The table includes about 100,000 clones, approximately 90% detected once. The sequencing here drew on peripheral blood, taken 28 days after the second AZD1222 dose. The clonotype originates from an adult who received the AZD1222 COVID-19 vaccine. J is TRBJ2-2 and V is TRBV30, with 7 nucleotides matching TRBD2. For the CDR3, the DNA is TGTGCTTCAACGGCGGGGGCGAACACCGGGGAGCTGTTTTTT. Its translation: CASTAGANTGELFF.